These T cell receptor beta chains were read from a single sample in a study of OX40 agonist ivuxolimab in advanced cancers. Sequenced by immunoSEQ multiplex PCR; TCRdb stores in-frame clones only, minus some. The top ten hold about 24% of the sample, which has 35,000 or so clones, approximately 76% seen once. Source: CD4+ or CD8+ T cells sorted from blood, taken in a trial of the OX40 agonist ivuxolimab. These receptors came from an adult with an advanced solid tumor such as melanoma, head and neck, liver or kidney cancer. CDR3s include the opening cysteine and the closing phenylalanine or tryptophan. The order of the fields is J gene, D gene, clone size, CDR3 length, V gene, CDR3 protein, CDR3 DNA. D genes are given only for firm matches. Clone size is not always given. Where it is, it says once, few, many or a class for expanded clones.

TRBJ1-4 TRBD1 few 15 TRBV30 CAWSGLGQGGEKLFF TGTGCCTGGAGTGGATTGGGACAGGGTGGTGAAAAACTGTTTTTT
TRBJ2-4 - few 11 TRBV28 CASSWRNIQYF TGTGCCAGCAGTTGGAGAAACATTCAGTACTTC
TRBJ2-3 TRBD2 - 17 TRBV11-2 CASSDRGLAGGPRTQYF TGTGCCAGCAGCGACAGAGGACTAGCGGGGGGGCCGCGCACGCAGTATTTT
TRBJ2-1 TRBD2 once 16 TRBV19 CASSTLLAAGPQEQFF TGTGCCAGTAGTACCTTACTAGCGGCCGGCCCGCAGGAGCAGTTCTTC
TRBJ2-1 TRBD2 - 15 TRBV11-2 CASSSPTSGGLVQFF TGTGCCAGCAGCTCGCCTACTAGCGGGGGGTTGGTGCAGTTCTTC
TRBJ1-1 - - 13 TRBV7-2 CASSPQFGTEAFF TGTGCCAGCAGCCCGCAATTTGGAACTGAAGCTTTCTTT
TRBJ2-2 - - 11 TRBV7-5 CASSQTGELFF TGTGCCAGCAGCCAGACCGGGGAGCTGTTTTTT
TRBJ1-1 TRBD1 - 15 TRBV6-5 CASSYPARGRTEAFF TGTGCCAGCAGTTACCCGGCCAGGGGGAGGACTGAAGCTTTCTTT
TRBJ1-5 - once 18 TRBV23-1 CASSHVEANRYSNQPQHF TGCGCCAGCAGCCACGTGGAGGCGAACCGATATAGCAATCAGCCCCAGCATTTT
TRBJ1-1 - - 12 TRBV6-6 CASSSQNTEAFF TGTGCCAGCAGCTCACAGAACACTGAAGCTTTCTTT
TRBJ1-4 TRBD1 - 14 TRBV6-5 CASSGQGIGEKLFF TGTGCCAGCAGCGGACAGGGAATTGGTGAAAAACTGTTTTTT
TRBJ2-1 - - 15 TRBV5-1 CASSLEGGRHNEQFF TGCGCCAGCAGCTTGGAGGGGGGCCGCCACAATGAGCAGTTCTTC
TRBJ2-3 TRBD2 - 16 TRBV28 CASSFPWTSGRDTQYF TGTGCCAGCAGTTTCCCTTGGACTAGCGGAAGGGATACGCAGTATTTT
TRBJ2-1 - - 14 TRBV4-2 CASSLGTEENKQFF TGTGCCAGCAGCCTGGGGACGGAGGAGAATAAGCAGTTCTTC
TRBJ2-1 - - 14 TRBV5-4 CASSFLGPYNEQFF TGTGCCAGCAGCTTTCTGGGGCCCTACAATGAGCAGTTCTTC
TRBJ2-7 - - 13 TRBV4-1 CASSRDISYEQYF TGCGCCAGTTCTCGGGACATCTCCTACGAGCAGTACTTC
TRBJ1-5 - - 17 TRBV7-3 CAGSLFRRPYGGQPQHF TGTGCCGGCAGCTTATTTCGTCGGCCCTACGGCGGTCAGCCCCAGCATTTT
TRBJ1-6 TRBD1 - 15 TRBV10-3 CAIKQGQGENSPLHF TGTGCCATCAAGCAGGGACAGGGGGAAAATTCACCCCTCCACTTT
TRBJ1-5 TRBD1 - 14 TRBV30 CAWGRGQGGQPQHF TGTGCCTGGGGGAGGGGGCAGGGCGGGCAGCCCCAGCATTTT
TRBJ2-7 - - 15 TRBV30 CAWIPRGIRTYEQYF TGTGCCTGGATCCCCCGGGGAATCCGGACCTACGAGCAGTACTTC
TRBJ2-7 - - 13 TRBV28 CASSLSKFYEQYF TGTGCCAGCAGTTTATCCAAGTTCTACGAGCAGTACTTC
TRBJ1-1 - - 14 TRBV25-1 CASSELGSLTEAFF TGTGCCAGCAGTGAATTGGGCTCCTTAACTGAAGCTTTCTTT
TRBJ1-1 TRBD1 - 13 TRBV4-1 CATGTGVVTEAFF TGCGCCACGGGGACAGGGGTTGTCACTGAAGCTTTCTTT
TRBJ2-3 - - 15 TRBV9 CASSVAGAHTDTQYF TGTGCCAGCAGCGTAGCGGGGGCCCACACAGATACGCAGTATTTT
TRBJ1-2 - - 13 TRBV7-9 CASSLPGVNGYTF TGTGCCAGCAGCTTACCCGGGGTAAATGGCTACACCTTC
TRBJ2-5 - - 17 TRBV5-4 CASSLGTPRLSQETQYF TGTGCCAGCAGCTTGGGCACTCCGCGGTTGAGCCAAGAGACCCAGTACTTC
TRBJ1-1 - few 13 TRBV10-3 CAICESMNTEAFF TGTGCCATCTGTGAGAGTATGAACACTGAAGCTTTCTTT
TRBJ1-6 - few 14 TRBV9 CASSVTGNNSPLHF TGTGCCAGCAGCGTAACAGGGAATAATTCACCCCTCCACTTT
TRBJ1-1 - - 13 TRBV5-5 CASSLADVREAFF TGTGCCAGCAGCTTGGCCGATGTACGTGAAGCTTTCTTT
TRBJ1-6 - - 13 TRBV30 CAWSATRGSPLHF TGTGCCTGGAGTGCTACTAGAGGCTCACCCCTCCACTTT
TRBJ1-5 - - 13 TRBV10-2 CASRWNSNQPQHF TGCGCCAGCAGGTGGAATAGCAATCAGCCCCAGCATTTT
TRBJ2-2 TRBD2 - 15 TRBV7-2 CASSISGGNTGELFF TGTGCCAGCAGCATTAGCGGGGGGAACACCGGGGAGCTGTTTTTT
TRBJ2-7 TRBD1 - 16 TRBV14 CASSQVFGTGTYEQYF TGTGCCAGCAGCCAAGTTTTCGGGACAGGAACCTACGAGCAGTACTTC
TRBJ2-3 - - 12 TRBV19 CASSPTVDTQYF TGTGCCAGTAGTCCGACAGTTGATACGCAGTATTTT
TRBJ1-6 - - 16 TRBV6-5 CASSYRGSSYNSPLHF TGTGCCAGCAGTTATCGAGGGAGCTCCTATAATTCACCCCTCCACTTT
TRBJ1-1 TRBD1 - 14 TRBV5-1 CASSPTGGGTEAFF TGCGCCAGCAGCCCGACAGGGGGCGGCACTGAAGCTTTCTTT
TRBJ2-1 TRBD2 - 23 TRBV14 CASSQDHCWTSGAGRHSPNEQFF TGTGCCAGCAGCCAAGATCATTGTTGGACTAGCGGGGCGGGCCGACACAGCCCCAATGAGCAGTTCTTC
TRBJ1-2 - - 13 TRBV30 CAWRFRDFYGYTF TGTGCCTGGAGGTTTCGGGATTTCTATGGCTACACCTTC
TRBJ2-5 - - 14 TRBV7-9 CASSPLGNWETQYF TGTGCCAGCAGCCCCCTGGGAAACTGGGAGACCCAGTACTTC
TRBJ2-1 - once 13 TRBV1 CTSSQDEADEQFF TGCACCAGCAGCCAAGATGAGGCGGATGAGCAGTTCTTC
TRBJ1-1 - - 17 TRBV6-1 CASSEAGGWRVYTEAFF TGTGCCAGCAGTGAAGCAGGAGGGTGGCGTGTGTACACTGAAGCTTTCTTT
TRBJ2-5 - - 11 TRBV7-9 CASSLTETQYF TGTGCCAGCAGCCTCACGGAGACCCAGTACTTC
TRBJ1-2 - once 12 TRBV25-1 CASSERGPGYTF TGTGCCAGCAGTGAGAGAGGGCCTGGCTACACCTTC
TRBJ2-1 TRBD2 once 15 TRBV2 CASSASGSRWDEQFF TGTGCCAGCAGTGCTAGCGGGTCACGATGGGATGAGCAGTTCTTC
TRBJ2-1 TRBD2 - 16 TRBV10-3 CAISESTAGGRNEQFF TGTGCCATCAGTGAGTCGACTGCGGGGGGGCGTAATGAGCAGTTCTTC
TRBJ2-5 - - 13 TRBV5-6 CASSFLHSETQYF TGTGCCAGCAGCTTCCTACACTCGGAGACCCAGTACTTC
TRBJ1-1 - - 13 TRBV14 CASSQGRRQRTFF TGTGCCAGCAGCCAAGGCCGGCGACAAAGAACTTTCTTT
TRBJ2-3 TRBD1 - 16 TRBV7-3 CASSLPGQGGTDTQYF TGTGCCAGCAGCCTACCGGGACAGGGGGGCACAGATACGCAGTATTTT
TRBJ1-6 - - 15 TRBV30 CAWSVVFSYNSPLHF TGTGCCTGGAGTGTGGTTTTCTCCTATAATTCACCCCTCCACTTT
TRBJ1-3 - - 13 TRBV27 CASSLGRGNTIYF TGTGCCAGCAGTTTGGGGCGGGGAAACACCATATATTTT
TRBJ2-5 - few 14 TRBV11-2 CASSLSTRRETQYF TGTGCCAGCAGTTTATCGACTAGGCGGGAGACCCAGTACTTC
TRBJ2-3 - - 14 TRBV6-6 CASSYGDSTDTQYF TGTGCCAGCAGTTACGGGGATAGCACAGATACGCAGTATTTT
TRBJ1-1 - few 13 TRBV19 CAILADGSTEAFF TGTGCCATCCTGGCGGATGGCTCTACTGAAGCTTTCTTT
TRBJ1-1 TRBD1 - 14 TRBV15 CATRPDRTNTEAFF TGTGCCACCAGGCCGGACAGGACGAACACTGAAGCTTTCTTT
TRBJ1-2 - many 11 TRBV19 CASLQGWSYTF TGTGCCAGTCTACAGGGCTGGAGCTACACCTTC